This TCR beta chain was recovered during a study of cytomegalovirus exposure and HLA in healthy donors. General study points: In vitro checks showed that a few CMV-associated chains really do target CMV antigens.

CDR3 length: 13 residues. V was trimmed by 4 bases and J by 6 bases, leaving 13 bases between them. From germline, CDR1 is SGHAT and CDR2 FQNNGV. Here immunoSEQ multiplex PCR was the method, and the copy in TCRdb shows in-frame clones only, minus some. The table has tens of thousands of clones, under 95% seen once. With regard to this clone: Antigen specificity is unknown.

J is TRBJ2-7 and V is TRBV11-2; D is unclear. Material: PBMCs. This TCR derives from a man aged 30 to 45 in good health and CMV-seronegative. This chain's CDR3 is CASSSRVHSEQYF. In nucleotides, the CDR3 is TGTGCCAGCAGCTCGAGAGTCCACTCCGAGCAGTACTTC.